The 2 T cell receptor beta chains below all came from one sample that was sequenced in a study of T cells in Graves' hyperthyroidism and ophthalmopathy. Amplified TCR beta CDR3 regions came from RNA transcripts. The TCR CDR3 was amplified in a first-round RT-PCR using the HTBI primer set. TCRdb reprocessed the multiplex PCR reads with MiXCR, giving one entry per CDR3 protein. The table has hundreds of thousands of distinct CDR3 sequences, roughly 14% seen once. Sequencing was carried out using blood. All receptors derive from a woman aged 40-49 years with Graves' ophthalmopathy.

V gene TRBV2 combines with J gene TRBJ2-5; D is possibly TRBD1 (7 bases). This CDR3 spans 13 amino acids. Between the trimmed V and J ends, which lost 7 bases and 5 bases, there was a span of 14 bases. Germline V gene sequence: CDR1 SNHLY, CDR2 FYNNEI. The CDR3 DNA reads as TGTGCCAGCAACCAGGGGGGTTTGGAGACCCAGTACTTC. Its translation: CASNQGGLETQYF.

This clonotype was seen at least ten times. The gene calls are TRBV10-3 and TRBJ2-7; 11 positions agree with TRBD2. The CDR3 spans 16 residues. Looked up from germline, CDR1 is ENHRY and CDR2 is SYGVKD. Germline trimming cut 4 bases from V and 0 bases from J; bases unmatched to any gene: 5. The CDR3 reads CAISGIAGGSSYEQYF. CDR3 nucleotide sequence: TGTGCCATCAGTGGCATAGCGGGAGGGTCCTCCTACGAGCAGTACTTC.